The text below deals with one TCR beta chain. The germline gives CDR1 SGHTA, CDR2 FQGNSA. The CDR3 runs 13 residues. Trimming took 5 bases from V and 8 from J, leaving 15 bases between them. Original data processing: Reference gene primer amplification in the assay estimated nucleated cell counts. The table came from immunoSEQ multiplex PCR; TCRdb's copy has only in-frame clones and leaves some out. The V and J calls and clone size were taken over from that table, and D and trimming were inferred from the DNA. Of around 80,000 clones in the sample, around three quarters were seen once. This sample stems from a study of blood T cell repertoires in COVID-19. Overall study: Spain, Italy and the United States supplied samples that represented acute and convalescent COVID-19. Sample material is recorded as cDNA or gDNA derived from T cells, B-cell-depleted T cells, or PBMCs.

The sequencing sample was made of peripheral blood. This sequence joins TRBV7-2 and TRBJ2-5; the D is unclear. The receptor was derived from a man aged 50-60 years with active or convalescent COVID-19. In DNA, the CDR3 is TGTGCCAGCAGCCGTGTTGCTGAGGCCACCCAGTACTTC. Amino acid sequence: CASSRVAEATQYF.